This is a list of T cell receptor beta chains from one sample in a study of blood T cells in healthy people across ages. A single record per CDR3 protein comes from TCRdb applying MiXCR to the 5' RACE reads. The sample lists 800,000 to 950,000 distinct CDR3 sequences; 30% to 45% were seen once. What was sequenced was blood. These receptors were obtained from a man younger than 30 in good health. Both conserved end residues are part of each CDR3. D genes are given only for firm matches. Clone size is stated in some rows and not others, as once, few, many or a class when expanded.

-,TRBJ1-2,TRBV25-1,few,TGTGCCAGCAGTGAGGACCAGCTCGGGGATGGCTACACCTTC,CASSEDQLGDGYTF
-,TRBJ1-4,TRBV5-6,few,TGTGCCAGCAGCTTGGCCAGTTGGGGCGACTATGAAAAACTGTTTTTT,CASSLASWGDYEKLFF
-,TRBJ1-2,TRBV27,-,TGTGCCAGCAGTTTATTGAACGGAGGAGGGGCCGGGGGCTACACCTTC,CASSLLNGGGAGGYTF
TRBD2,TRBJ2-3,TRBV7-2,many,TGTGCCAGCAGTTATAGGAGTGGGCTAGCGGGGGGCACAGATACGCAGTATTTT,CASSYRSGLAGGTDTQYF
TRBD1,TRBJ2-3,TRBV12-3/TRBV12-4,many,TGTGCCAGCAGTCTCTCGGACAGGGGGGCGCAGTATTTT,CASSLSDRGAQYF
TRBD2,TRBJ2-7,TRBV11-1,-,TGTGCCAGCAGCTTAGCCCCTAGCGGAAGCTCCTACAATGAGCAGTACTTC,CASSLAPSGSSYNEQYF
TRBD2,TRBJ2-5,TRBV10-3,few,TGTGCCATCAGTGACCTAGCGGGGGCGGGAGAGACCCAGTACTTC,CAISDLAGAGETQYF
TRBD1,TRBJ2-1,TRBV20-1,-,TGCAGTGCCCTGGGACAGGGAGACGAGCAGTTCTTC,CSALGQGDEQFF
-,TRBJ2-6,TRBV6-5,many,TGTGCCAGCAGCCCCAATGAGTCTGGGGCCAACGTCCTGACTTTC,CASSPNESGANVLTF
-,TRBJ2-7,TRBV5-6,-,TGTGCCAGCAGCGTAGAGTCCCCATACGAGCAGTACTTC,CASSVESPYEQYF
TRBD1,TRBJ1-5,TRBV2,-,TGTGCCAGCAGTGGACAGGGATTGAGGCCCCAGCATTTT,CASSGQGLRPQHF
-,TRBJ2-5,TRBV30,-,TGTGCCTGGAGTTGGGACCTGAGAGGGGAGCAGTACTTC,CAWSWDLRGEQYF
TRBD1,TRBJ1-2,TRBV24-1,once,TGTGCCACCAGTGATTTGCCGACTAGGACAGGGGATATCTGCGGCTACACCTTC,CATSDLPTRTGDICGYTF
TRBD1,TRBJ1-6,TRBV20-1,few,TGCAGTGCTAGAGTGGGACAGGGCGATTCACCCCTCCACTTT,CSARVGQGDSPLHF
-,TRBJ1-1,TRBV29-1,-,TGCAGCGCCAGCGTCCCCACGTTGAAATCCGGGGAGGCTTTCTTT,CSASVPTLKSGEAFF
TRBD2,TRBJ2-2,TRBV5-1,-,TGCGCCAGCAGACAGGGACTAGCGGTGGCGAACACCGGGGAGCTGTTTTTT,CASRQGLAVANTGELFF
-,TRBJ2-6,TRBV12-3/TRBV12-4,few,TGTGCCAGCAGCCCAATTATACGACGGGGCTCTGGGGCCAACGTCCTGACTTTC,CASSPIIRRGSGANVLTF
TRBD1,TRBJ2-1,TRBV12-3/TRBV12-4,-,TGTGCCAGCAGGCAGGGGGCCGGGGAGCAGTTCTTC,CASRQGAGEQFF
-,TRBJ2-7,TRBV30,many,TGTGCCTGGGAGAGGGGCGGAAGCTACGAGCAGTACTTC,CAWERGGSYEQYF
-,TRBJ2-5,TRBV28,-,TGTGCCAGCAGTATCCCCGCCACACGAGACAATGAGCAGTACTTC,CASSIPATRDNEQYF
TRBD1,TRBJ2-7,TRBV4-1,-,TGCGCCAGCAGCCCCCTGACAGGGCCTCCCTACGAGCAGTACTTC,CASSPLTGPPYEQYF
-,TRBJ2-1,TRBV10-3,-,TGTGCCATCAGTGAGGCCCATGAGCAGTTCTTC,CAISEAHEQFF
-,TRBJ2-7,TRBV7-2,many,TGTGCCAGCAGCGTAGGATCCTTAAGCGAGCAGTACTTC,CASSVGSLSEQYF
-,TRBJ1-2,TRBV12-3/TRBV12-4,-,TGTGCCAGCAGTTTCCGGGCAGGGAACTATGGCTACACCTTC,CASSFRAGNYGYTF
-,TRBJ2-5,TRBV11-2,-,TGTGCCAGCAGCTCCGAGTCCGAGACCCAGTACTTC,CASSSESETQYF
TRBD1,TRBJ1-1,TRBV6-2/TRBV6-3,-,TGTGCCAGCAGTCAAGGGACAGGGGTCACTGAAGCTTTCTTT,CASSQGTGVTEAFF
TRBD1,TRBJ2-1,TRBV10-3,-,TGTGCCATCAGTGATCGGGACAGCTCCTACAATGAGCAGTTCTTC,CAISDRDSSYNEQFF
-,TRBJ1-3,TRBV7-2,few,TGTGCCAGCAGCTTAACGTCGGCAGTAGCTGGAAACACCATATATTTT,CASSLTSAVAGNTIYF
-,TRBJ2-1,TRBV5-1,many,TGCGCCAGCTCCTTGGTCCCGGGGGCCTACAATGAGCAGTTCTTC,CASSLVPGAYNEQFF
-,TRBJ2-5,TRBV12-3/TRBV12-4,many,TGTGCCAGCAGCGAATCACGGGGGCTCCGAGAGACCCAGTACTTC,CASSESRGLRETQYF
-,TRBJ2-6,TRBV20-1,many,TGCAGTGCTAGGAAACAGGGAACTGGGGCCAACGTCCTGACTTTC,CSARKQGTGANVLTF
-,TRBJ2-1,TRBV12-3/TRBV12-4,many,TGTGCCAGCAGTTTTGGCCCCAATGAGCAGTTCTTC,CASSFGPNEQFF
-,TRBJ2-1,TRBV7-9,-,TGTGCCAGCAGCTTAGACGTTCCGGGAAATGAGCAGTTCTTC,CASSLDVPGNEQFF
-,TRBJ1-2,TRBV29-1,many,TGCAGCGCTAGGGACACCTTCAACTATGGCTACACCTTC,CSARDTFNYGYTF
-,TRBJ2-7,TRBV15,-,TGTGCCACCAGCAGATACGGACTGTCCCCCTACGAGCAGTACTTC,CATSRYGLSPYEQYF
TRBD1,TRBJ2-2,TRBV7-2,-,TGTGCCAGCAGCCAACAGGGGGCGGGCACCGGGGAGCTGTTTTTT,CASSQQGAGTGELFF
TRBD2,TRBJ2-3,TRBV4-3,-,TGCGCCAGCAGCCAAGATGCTAGCGGGGCTAGCACAGATACGCAGTATTTT,CASSQDASGASTDTQYF